This is a list of T cell receptor beta chains from one sample in a study of T cells after yellow fever vaccination. TCRdb recomputed calls from the 5' RACE reads with MiXCR, one row per CDR3 protein. The table includes hundreds of thousands of distinct CDR3 sequences, 12% detected once. Here the sequenced sample was PBMCs, taken on the day of the yellow fever booster vaccination. These receptors came from a man aged 25 to 40 who received the YFV17D yellow fever vaccine. Each CDR3 is given with its conserved first and last residue. Each record gives: clone size, V gene, D gene, J gene, CDR3 protein, CDR3 DNA. The D gene is left open where the match is weak. Size is stated for part of the rows, as once, few or many counts, or as a class when the clone is expanded.

>once|TRBV5-1|NA|TRBJ2-5
CVSSLRVVGDQETQYF
TGCGTCAGCAGCTTGAGAGTCGTGGGAGACCAAGAGACCCAGTACTTC
>few|TRBV7-6|NA|TRBJ1-5
CASSKGGNQPQHF
TGTGCCAGCAGCAAGGGGGGCAATCAGCCCCAGCATTTT
>NA|TRBV3-1|NA|TRBJ1-1
CASSPRQEVNTEAFF
TGTGCCAGCAGCCCTCGACAGGAGGTAAACACTGAAGCTTTCTTT
>NA|TRBV29-1|TRBD2|TRBJ2-5
CSVTGGSGRETQYF
TGCAGCGTAACCGGAGGTAGCGGGAGAGAGACCCAGTACTTC
>NA|TRBV7-2|NA|TRBJ1-1
CASSLGGSDTEAFF
TGTGCCAGCAGCTTAGGGGGATCAGATACTGAAGCTTTCTTT
>NA|TRBV27|NA|TRBJ1-6
CASSSTRSPLHF
TGTGCCAGCAGTTCAACGAGGTCACCCCTCCACTTT
>few|TRBV7-2|NA|TRBJ2-7
CASSAVTSAYEQYF
TGTGCCAGCAGCGCGGTGACCTCAGCCTACGAGCAGTACTTC
>few|TRBV28|TRBD1|TRBJ1-5
CASRTGNGNQPQHF
TGTGCCAGCAGGACAGGGAATGGCAATCAGCCCCAGCATTTT
>NA|TRBV11-3|NA|TRBJ2-1
CASSFGRTNNEQFF
TGTGCCAGCAGCTTTGGGAGGACCAATAATGAGCAGTTCTTC
>NA|TRBV21-1|NA|TRBJ2-5
CASSKVRNSKVLQETQYF
TGTGCCAGCAGCAAAGTCCGGAATTCCAAAGTACTCCAAGAGACCCAGTACTTC
>NA|TRBV4-3|NA|TRBJ1-1
CASSWTALNTEAFF
TGCGCCAGCAGCTGGACAGCTTTGAACACTGAAGCTTTCTTT
>NA|TRBV7-2|NA|TRBJ2-2
CASSLTQINTGELFF
TGTGCCAGCAGCTTAACACAGATAAACACCGGGGAGCTGTTTTTT
>few|TRBV12-3/TRBV12-4|NA|TRBJ2-5
CASSWGFQETQYF
TGTGCCAGCAGTTGGGGTTTCCAAGAGACCCAGTACTTC
>NA|TRBV29-1|TRBD2|TRBJ2-5
CSAPPSGSQETQYF
TGCAGCGCCCCCCCCAGCGGGAGCCAGGAGACCCAGTACTTC
>few|TRBV7-2|NA|TRBJ2-2
CASKTRDQNTGELFF
TGTGCCAGCAAAACCAGGGACCAGAACACCGGGGAGCTGTTTTTT
>NA|TRBV27|NA|TRBJ2-2
CASSLGGSWAGELFF
TGTGCCAGCAGTTTAGGGGGGAGCTGGGCCGGGGAGCTGTTTTTT
>few|TRBV20-1|TRBD2|TRBJ2-7
CSATSEARWEQYF
TGCAGTGCGACTAGCGAGGCACGTTGGGAGCAGTACTTC
>NA|TRBV7-9|TRBD1|TRBJ2-7
CASSPTGFGEQYF
TGTGCCAGCAGCCCGACAGGGTTCGGCGAGCAGTACTTC
>NA|TRBV6-1|TRBD1|TRBJ1-1
CASNIHRGVNTEAFF
TGTGCCAGCAACATCCACAGGGGTGTAAACACTGAAGCTTTCTTT